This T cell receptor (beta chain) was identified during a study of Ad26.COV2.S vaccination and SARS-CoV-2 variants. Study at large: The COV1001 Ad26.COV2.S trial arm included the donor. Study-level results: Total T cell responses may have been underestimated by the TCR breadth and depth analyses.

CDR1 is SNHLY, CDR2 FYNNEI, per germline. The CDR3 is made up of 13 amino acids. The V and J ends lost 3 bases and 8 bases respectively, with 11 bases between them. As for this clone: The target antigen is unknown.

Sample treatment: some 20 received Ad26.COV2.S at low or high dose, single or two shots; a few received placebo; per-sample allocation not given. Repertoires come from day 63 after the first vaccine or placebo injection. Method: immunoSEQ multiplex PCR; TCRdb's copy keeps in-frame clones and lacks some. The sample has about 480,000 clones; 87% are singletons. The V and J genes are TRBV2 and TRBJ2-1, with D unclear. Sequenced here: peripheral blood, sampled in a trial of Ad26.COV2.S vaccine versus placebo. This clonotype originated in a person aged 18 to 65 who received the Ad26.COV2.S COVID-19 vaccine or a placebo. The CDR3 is CASSEWRWDEQFF. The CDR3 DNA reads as TGTGCCAGCAGTGAGTGGAGATGGGATGAGCAGTTCTTC.